This record concerns one T cell receptor beta chain sequence. TCRdb keeps only in-frame clones here, not all; method: immunoSEQ multiplex PCR. The table has about 76,000 clones, roughly 80% seen once. This specimen comes from a study of blood T cell repertoires in COVID-19. Losses at the gene ends were 5 bases for V and 0 bases for J; bases not matched to a gene: 11. CDR1 is LNHNV, CDR2 YYDKDF, per germline (reference sequence). The CDR3 spans 18 residues. The chain recombines TRBV15 with TRBJ1-5; 9 positions agree with TRBD1. Sequencing was carried out using peripheral blood. This sequence originates from a human donor in a cohort sampled during active COVID-19. CDR3 coding DNA: TGTGCCACCAGCCCTTCAACAGGGGGCGCATATAGCAATCAGCCCCAGCATTTT. Its protein is CATSPSTGGAYSNQPQHF.